The rows below give T cell receptor beta chains drawn from one sample of a study of CD8 T cells in ankylosing spondylitis. TCRdb analysed the 5' RACE reads with MiXCR anew, one entry per CDR3 protein. The data contain around 140,000 distinct CDR3 sequences, about a sixth of them singletons. Sequencing input: blood, either unsorted or a sorted T cell fraction (not recorded which). These TCRs come from a male donor with ankylosing spondylitis. Each CDR3 is given with its conserved first and last residue. The D gene is left open where the match is weak. Expanded clones get a size class; other rows say once, few or many, or leave the size out.

TRBV9	TRBD1	TRBJ1-5	few	TGTGCCAGCAGCGCGGACAGGGATCAGCCCCAGCATTTT	CASSADRDQPQHF
TRBV2	NA	TRBJ1-2	NA	TGTGCCAGCAGTGAAGCTGGCACCATCTATGGCTACACCTTC	CASSEAGTIYGYTF
TRBV14	NA	TRBJ2-1	few	TGTGCCAGCAGCCAAGATCTTACCACCAGGGGTACCTACAATGAGCAGTTCTTC	CASSQDLTTRGTYNEQFF
TRBV29-1	NA	TRBJ2-5	many	TGCAGCGTTGTCCAGGGTCGAGAGACCCAGTACTTC	CSVVQGRETQYF
TRBV7-9	NA	TRBJ1-2	few	TGTGCCAGCAGCTTGGCTCAAGAACGGGTGGGCTACACCTTC	CASSLAQERVGYTF
TRBV12-3/TRBV12-4	NA	TRBJ1-4	NA	TGTGCCAGCAGTTTATGGGGGGCGAATGAAAAACTGTTTTTT	CASSLWGANEKLFF
TRBV4-1	NA	TRBJ2-2	NA	TGCGCCAGCAGCCTTGTCTTCAGGGACACCGGGGAGCTGTTTTTT	CASSLVFRDTGELFF
TRBV4-1	NA	TRBJ2-3	few	TGCGCCAGCAGCAAAGTAGTCTCAGATACGCAGTATTTT	CASSKVVSDTQYF
TRBV7-6	TRBD1	TRBJ1-5	NA	TGTGCCAGCAGCTTAACAGGGGCCCGCAATCAGCCCCAGCATTTT	CASSLTGARNQPQHF
TRBV27	NA	TRBJ2-7	few	TGTGCCAGCAGTTTATTGGGCGGGGGCTTCGACGAGCAGTACTTC	CASSLLGGGFDEQYF
TRBV20-1	NA	TRBJ2-7	NA	TGCAGTGCTAGACAGGCCAATTCCTACGAGCAGTACTTC	CSARQANSYEQYF
TRBV10-3	TRBD2	TRBJ2-1	NA	TGTGCCATCAGTGAGGGGACTAGCGAGAATGAGCAGTTCTTC	CAISEGTSENEQFF
TRBV6-5	TRBD2	TRBJ2-5	NA	TGTGCCAGCAGTTACTCCCTAGCGGGTCCACAAGAGACCCAGTACTTC	CASSYSLAGPQETQYF
TRBV12-3/TRBV12-4	TRBD2	TRBJ2-1	NA	TGTGCCAGCAGACAAGGACTAGTTTCGTTCTTC	CASRQGLVSFF
TRBV4-3	NA	TRBJ2-7	few	TGCGCCAGCAGCCAAGTAGGGTTTGGCAACGAGCAGTACTTC	CASSQVGFGNEQYF
TRBV4-2	NA	TRBJ2-1	many	TGTGCCAGCAGCCACCGTACAGTGTCCTACAATGAGCAGTTCTTC	CASSHRTVSYNEQFF
TRBV7-6	TRBD2	TRBJ2-2	few	TGTGCCAGCAGCTTTGTCCGCGGGGGGACGAACACCGGGGAGCTGTTTTTT	CASSFVRGGTNTGELFF
TRBV4-3	NA	TRBJ2-6	NA	TGCGCCAGCAGCCAAACGTTCTCTGGGGCCAACGTCCTGACTTTC	CASSQTFSGANVLTF
TRBV5-1	NA	TRBJ2-6	few	TGCGCCAGCAGCAACGAGGAGGCGGGTTCTGGGGCCAACGTCCTGACTTTC	CASSNEEAGSGANVLTF
TRBV20-1	TRBD2	TRBJ2-3	few	TGCAGTGCTAGAGATTTTCGGCTAGCGGGAGGGCCTCAAGATACGCAGTATTTT	CSARDFRLAGGPQDTQYF
TRBV6-5	TRBD2	TRBJ2-2	many	TGTGCCAGCAGTTATGGGGGGGCCGGGGAGCTGTTTTTT	CASSYGGAGELFF
TRBV7-9	NA	TRBJ1-2	NA	TGTGCCAGCAGCACTACAGGGAACTATGGCTACACCTTC	CASSTTGNYGYTF
TRBV12-3/TRBV12-4	NA	TRBJ2-7	NA	TGTGCCAGCAGTTTACAGCCAGCCTACGAGCAGTACTTC	CASSLQPAYEQYF
TRBV6-2/TRBV6-3	NA	TRBJ2-5	many	NA	CASSSSKRTQYF
TRBV6-1	NA	TRBJ1-1	few	TGTGCCAGCTTTAAGAAAGACGGTGTGACTGAAGCTTTCTTT	CASFKKDGVTEAFF
TRBV20-1	TRBD2	TRBJ2-7	NA	TGCAGTGCTAGAGTTCTAGCGGGAGTTGCCTACGAGCAGTACTTC	CSARVLAGVAYEQYF
TRBV11-2	NA	TRBJ2-1	few	TGTGCCAGCAGCTTAGGAGGCGGGATGCCCTACAATGAGCAGTTCTTC	CASSLGGGMPYNEQFF
TRBV4-2	TRBD2	TRBJ2-7	many	TGTGCCAGCAGCCAAGATATCAGACTAGCGGGTTACGGCTACGAGCAGTACTTC	CASSQDIRLAGYGYEQYF
TRBV12-3/TRBV12-4	TRBD1	TRBJ2-4	few	TGTGCCAGCAGCTTCGGACAGGGGGCTGTCATTCAGTACTTC	CASSFGQGAVIQYF